Each of the 2 T cell receptor delta chains below was sequenced from the same sample in a study of γδ T cells in repeated Plasmodium falciparum infection. Bulk repertoires came from Vgamma9/Vdelta2+ or Vdelta2-negative gammadelta T cells flow-sorted from PBMC. TCRdb re-called the multiplex PCR reads through CATT. In the table there are 80,000 to 95,000 delta-chain clones, 1.4% of which are singletons. Sequencing was done on a sample of gamma-delta T cells from blood. The receptors originated from a pool of human donors (malaria-infected and uninfected, not separated).

This clone was detected a few times. A read error likely explains why the TCRdb protein, taken from a much larger clone, differs from this DNA's translation at residue 6; the protein shown is translated from the DNA. The chain uses TRDV2 and TRDJ1, with D uncertain. TCRdb leaves out the J gene; it was filled in here by matching the DNA to germline. Germline V gene sequence: CDR1 GEAIGNYY, CDR2 EKD. The V end lost 1 base, the J end lost 1 base, and 15 bases lay between the germline ends. This CDR3 is built from 16 residues. The CDR3 here is CACDTSEGPTTDKLIF. The CDR3 nucleotides read TGTGCCTGTGACACAAGCGAAGGACCCACCACCGATAAACTCATCTTT.

This clone was counted between two and nine times. The protein that TCRdb holds for this DNA derives from a much larger clone and differs from the translated DNA at residue 8, which likely indicates a read error; the protein shown here is translated from the DNA. This chain joins TRDV1 and TRDJ1; 8 bases align to TRDD3. The J gene is absent in TCRdb and was assigned here via DNA matching to germline. From germline, CDR1 is TSWWSYY and CDR2 QGS. The CDR3 is made up of 21 amino acids. V gave up 0 bases and J gave up 0 bases; unmatched junction bases: 18. CDR3 amino acids: CALGELVGPKYWGSYTDKLIF. The CDR3 DNA reads as TGTGCTCTTGGGGAACTAGTGGGCCCTAAGTACTGGGGGTCGTACACCGATAAACTCATCTTT.